What follows are 29 T cell receptor beta chains derived from one specimen sequenced in a study of graft-versus-host responses after intestinal transplantation. Clones were read by immunoSEQ multiplex PCR, and TCRdb kept only the in-frame ones, dropping some. The repertoire holds about 97,000 clones, with 75% to 95% as singletons. The material sequenced was PBMCs, taken about 460 days after intestinal transplant. These receptors came from a human patient who received an intestinal transplant, so some T cells may come from the graft donor.

The V gene is TRBV11-2, the J gene TRBJ1-3, with D unresolved. Trimming stripped 0 bases from V and 0 bases from J, with 3 bases between. Germline V CDR1 and CDR2: SGHAT, FQNNGV. The CDR3 is 14 residues long. The CDR3 loop is CASSLEYSGNTIYF. CDR3 nucleotide sequence: TGTGCCAGCAGCTTAGAATACTCTGGAAACACCATATATTTT.

The J gene is TRBJ1-6, the V gene TRBV6-1; 7 nucleotides align to TRBD1. V shed 7 bases, J shed 5 bases, and the junction held 8 bases outside the gene matches. The CDR3 totals 15 residues. Looked up from germline, CDR1 is MNHNS and CDR2 is SASEGT. CDR3 loop: CASTQGQGDNSPLHF. The DNA for the CDR3 is TGTGCCAGCACCCAAGGGCAGGGGGATAATTCACCCCTCCACTTT.

The rearrangement uses TRBV5-6 and TRBJ1-2; D is uncertain. The CDR3 sequence is 16 residues long. Germline V lookup: CDR1 SGHDT, CDR2 YYEEEE. V was cut by 1 base and J by 5 bases, with 18 bases left in between. The CDR3: CASSLLANPASYGYTF. Here the CDR3 DNA reads TGTGCCAGCAGCTTGCTAGCTAATCCAGCCTCTTATGGCTACACCTTC.

This sequence joins TRBV6-5 and TRBJ1-1; the D is unclear. Germline CDR1 is MNHEY and CDR2 is SVGAGI. This CDR3 has 12 amino acids. The ends were cut back, 5 bases at V and 1 base at J, with 5 bases in the middle. DNA for the CDR3: TGTGCCAGCAGTCGGTGGAACACTGAAGCTTTCTTT. This translates into CASSRWNTEAFF.

CDR3: CASSFGQGLNYGYTF. In nucleotides, the CDR3 is TGTGCCAGCAGCTTTGGACAGGGCCTTAACTATGGCTACACCTTC. The rearrangement links TRBV11-2 to TRBJ1-2; 8 bases map to TRBD1. The CDR3 has 15 amino acids. Germline CDR1 SGHAT, CDR2 FQNNGV. V trimming: 3 bases; J trimming: 1 base; junction bases outside the gene matches: 4.

The gene calls are TRBV6-5 and TRBJ1-3; 7 bases are a match to TRBD1. From germline, CDR1 is MNHEY and CDR2 SVGAGI. V shed 6 bases and J 3 bases; nucleotides not matched to a gene: 5. The CDR3 has 14 amino acids. The CDR3 nucleotides are TGTGCCAGCAGAGAACAGGGGAGTGGAAACACCATATATTTT. This encodes CASREQGSGNTIYF.

This sequence joins TRBV14 and TRBJ1-4, with D hard to call. V shed 1 base and J shed 0 bases, with 12 bases lying between them. Germline V CDR1 and CDR2: SGHDN, FVKESK. The CDR3 extends over 17 amino acids. The CDR3 region is CASSQAMGVATNEKLFF. The CDR3 nucleotides are TGTGCCAGCAGCCAAGCTATGGGAGTAGCAACTAATGAAAAACTGTTTTTT.

The chain recombines TRBV10-1 with TRBJ1-1; D gene ambiguous. Germline V gene sequence: CDR1 WNHNN, CDR2 SYGVQD (reference sequence). The germline V and J ends were trimmed by 5 bases and 7 bases, with 8 bases remaining between them. The CDR3 totals 11 residues. The CDR3 loop reads CASSQVSEAFF. The CDR3 nucleotides read TGCGCCAGCAGTCAAGTTAGTGAAGCTTTCTTT.

The chain uses TRBV20-1 and TRBJ1-1; no reliable D call. Germline CDR1 reads DFQATT; CDR2 reads SNEGSKA (reference sequence). Trimming stripped 1 base from V and 8 bases from J, with 8 bases between. The CDR3 is made up of 11 amino acids. CDR3 DNA sequence: TGCAGTGCTAGAGGGACGTGGGAAGCTTTCTTT. Translation: CSARGTWEAFF.

The chain couples TRBV27 to TRBJ1-1; D possibly corresponds to TRBD1 (5 bases). The CDR3 is 15 residues long. Trimming took 0 bases from V and 5 from J, leaving 13 bases between them. Germline CDR1 and CDR2: MNHEY and SMNVEV (reference sequence). Written as DNA, the CDR3 is TGTGCCAGCAGTTTATCGTTGGATTGGGGGACTGAAGCTTTCTTT. Protein sequence: CASSLSLDWGTEAFF.

The V gene is TRBV6-5, the J gene TRBJ1-6; 10 bases line up with TRBD1. J lost 7 bases, V lost 2 bases, and 2 bases had no gene match. Germline-derived CDR1 and CDR2 are MNHEY and SVGAGI. The CDR3 runs to 15 residues. The CDR3 DNA sequence: TGTGCCAGCAGTTACGGGACAGGGGTGAATTCACCCCTCCACTTT. Residues: CASSYGTGVNSPLHF.

The rearrangement links TRBV11-3 to TRBJ2-5; D remains ambiguous. The CDR3 totals 13 residues. The germline gives CDR1 SGHNT, CDR2 YENEEA. V was shortened by 0 bases and J by 2 bases, with 4 bases between the two germline ends. The CDR3 coding sequence is TGTGCCAGCAGCTTAGAGGAACAAGAGACCCAGTACTTC. Translated, it gives CASSLEEQETQYF.

CDR3 sequence reads: CASSPRLAGGYNEQFF. CDR3 DNA sequence: TGCGCCAGCAGCCCGAGACTAGCGGGGGGATACAATGAGCAGTTCTTC. The chain combines TRBV4-1 with TRBJ2-1; TRBD2 matches 13 bases. The CDR3 spans 16 residues. Germline loops: CDR1 MGHRA, CDR2 YSYEKL. With V trimmed by 4 bases and J by 4 bases, 4 bases remained unmatched.

This sequence joins TRBV6-5 and TRBJ1-6; D ambiguous. V was pared by 2 bases and J by 9 bases, with 17 bases between. This CDR3 contains 16 residues. CDR1 is MNHEY and CDR2 is SVGAGI in the germline V gene. The CDR3 loop reads CASSYRGSGLGSPLHF. The CDR3 nucleotides are TGTGCCAGCAGTTACCGCGGGTCGGGATTGGGTTCACCCCTCCACTTT.

The V gene is TRBV18, the J gene TRBJ1-4; D unclear. Trimming left V 2 bases short and J 7 bases short, with 8 bases between. The CDR3 contains 13 residues. Germline CDR1 KGHSH, CDR2 LQKENI. The CDR3 nucleotides are TGTGCCAGCTCACCAGCTAGCTCTGAAAAACTGTTTTTT. It encodes CASSPASSEKLFF.

The chain joins TRBV5-6 to TRBJ2-5; 7 bases are a match to TRBD1. V was clipped by 0 bases and J by 5 bases; unmatched bases: 7. Per germline, CDR1 SGHDT and CDR2 YYEEEE. The CDR3 runs to 15 residues. CDR3 in amino acids: CASSLEAGGGETQYF. CDR3 nucleotides: TGTGCCAGCAGCTTGGAGGCAGGGGGTGGGGAGACCCAGTACTTC.

The CDR3 nucleotides read TGTGCCAGCAGTAAACAACACAACACCGGGGAGCTGTTTTTT. Translated: CASSKQHNTGELFF. The chain has TRBV6-6 and TRBJ2-2; D gene ambiguous. The germline gives CDR1 MNHNY, CDR2 SVGAGI (reference sequence). The V and J ends lost 5 bases and 2 bases respectively, with 9 bases between them. The CDR3 sequence is 14 residues long.

The chain has TRBV11-2 and TRBJ1-4; no clear D. V was clipped by 5 bases and J by 0 bases, with 10 bases between them. The germline gives CDR1 SGHAT, CDR2 FQNNGV. The CDR3 spans 15 residues. The CDR3 spells CASSPGRATNEKLFF. CDR3 DNA: TGTGCCAGCAGCCCCGGCCGCGCAACTAATGAAAAACTGTTTTTT.

The chain joins TRBV15 to TRBJ1-6, with D unresolved. The germline gives CDR1 LNHNV, CDR2 YYDKDF (reference sequence). The CDR3 covers 16 residues. The V end lost 0 bases, the J end lost 0 bases, and 6 bases lay between the germline ends. DNA for the CDR3: TGTGCCACCAGCAGAGATCCGGACTCCTATAATTCACCCCTCCACTTT. This encodes CATSRDPDSYNSPLHF. The full variable domain, completed using reference TRBV15 and TRBJ1-6, is DAMVIQNPRYQVTQFGKPVTLSCSQTLNHNVMYWYQQKSSQAPKLLFHYYDKDFNNEADTPDNFQSRRPNTSFCFLDIRSPGLGDTAMYLCATSRDPDSYNSPLHFGNGTRLTVT.

The rearrangement uses TRBV25-1 and TRBJ1-3, with D hard to call. With 2 bases removed from V and 3 bases from J, the gap between germline ends came to 8 bases. Germline assignment: CDR1 MGHDK and CDR2 SYGVNS. CDR3 length equals 14 residues. CDR3 DNA: TGTGCCAGCAGTGAAGCTCGTATTGGAAACACCATATATTTT. This encodes CASSEARIGNTIYF.

The CDR3 loop is CASSPLAGGNTDTQYF. As DNA, the CDR3 is TGTGCCAGCAGCCCATTAGCGGGGGGGAACACAGATACGCAGTATTTT. The V gene is TRBV7-6, the J gene TRBJ2-3; 11 bases are a match to TRBD2. The germline CDR1 and CDR2 sequences are SGHVS and FNYEAQ. The CDR3 covers 16 residues. V lost 5 bases, J lost 2 bases, and 6 bases stayed unmatched. The full variable domain, with the rest looked up from reference TRBV7-6 and TRBJ2-3, is GAGVSQSPRYKVTKRGQDVALRCDPISGHVSLYWYRQALGQGPEFLTYFNYEAQQDKSGLPNDRFSAERPEGSISTLTIQRTEQRDSAMYRCASSPLAGGNTDTQYFGPGTRLTVL.

The rearrangement joins TRBV6-5 to TRBJ2-3, with TRBD2 matching 7 bases. Germline V gene sequence: CDR1 MNHEY, CDR2 SVGAGI. This CDR3 is built from 14 residues. Trimming took 0 bases from V and 10 from J; bases not matched to a gene: 7. The CDR3 region has the DNA TGTGCCAGCAGTTACTCGGTGACTAGCCCAGCGCAGTATTTT. This codes for CASSYSVTSPAQYF.

In this sample, this clone turned up a few times. The chain combines TRBV28 with TRBJ1-6; 9 nucleotides agree with TRBD1. Per germline, CDR1 MDHEN and CDR2 SYDVKM. J gave up 9 bases and V 7 bases, and 10 bases lay outside the gene matches. The CDR3 spans 15 residues. The CDR3 nucleotides are TGTGCCAGCACTACAGGGGGCGGTGCTGGTTCACCCCTCCACTTT. Translation gives CASTTGGGAGSPLHF.

The chain links TRBV5-1 to TRBJ2-7; D tentatively fits TRBD1 or TRBD2 (6 bases each). V lost 4 bases and J 2 bases, leaving 13 bases between the germline ends. The CDR3 extends over 14 amino acids. The germline gives CDR1 SGHRS, CDR2 YFSETQ. DNA for the CDR3: TGCGCCAGCAGCGCCCTGAGGGGGGCCTACGAGCAGTACTTC. The encoded protein is CASSALRGAYEQYF. The full variable domain, with the rest looked up from reference TRBV5-1 and TRBJ2-7, is KAGVTQTPRYLIKTRGQQVTLSCSPISGHRSVSWYQQTPGQGLQFLFEYFSETQRNKGNFPGRFSGRQFSNSRSEMNVSTLELGDSALYLCASSALRGAYEQYFGPGTRLTVT.

The chain employs TRBV6-6 and TRBJ1-6, with D perhaps TRBD1 (6 bases). CDR1 is MNHNY and CDR2 is SVGAGI in the germline V gene (reference sequence). The CDR3 sequence is 14 residues long. Trimming removed 2 bases from V and 8 bases from J, with 10 bases in between. The CDR3 here is CASSYRGPHSPLHF. Written as DNA, the CDR3 is TGTGCCAGCAGTTACCGGGGGCCCCATTCACCCCTCCACTTT.

This chain links TRBV7-3 with TRBJ2-3; D may be TRBD2 (6 bases). This CDR3 region has 15 residues. V was pared by 4 bases and J by 1 base, with 12 bases between. Germline V lookup: CDR1 SGHTA, CDR2 FQGTGA. CDR3 DNA: TGTGCCAGCAGCTATAGACCGGGGGGCACAGATACGCAGTATTTT. It specifies CASSYRPGGTDTQYF.

The rearrangement links TRBV27 to TRBJ2-3, with no clear D. Germline V CDR1 and CDR2: MNHEY, SMNVEV (reference sequence). V lost 6 bases, J lost 2 bases, and 21 bases lay in between. The CDR3 covers 17 residues. In DNA, the CDR3 is TGTGCCAGCAGCTCATCCTATGAAGTGTGGGACACAGATACGCAGTATTTT. Encoded protein: CASSSSYEVWDTDTQYF.

This sequence joins TRBV7-8 and TRBJ1-6; D is unclear. V was trimmed by 2 bases and J by 7 bases, leaving 9 bases between them. CDR1 is SGHVS, CDR2 FQNEAQ, per germline. CDR3 size: 14 residues. The CDR3 DNA sequence: TGTGCCAGCAGCTTACGTGTGGGAAATTCACCCCTCCACTTT. It specifies CASSLRVGNSPLHF.

The chain couples TRBV6-5 to TRBJ1-1; no clear D. The germline CDR1 and CDR2 sequences are MNHEY and SVGAGI. Trimming stripped 5 bases from V and 1 base from J, with 14 bases between. This CDR3 comprises 15 residues. In DNA form, the CDR3 reads TGTGCCAGCAGTCCCCGTTGGGTTGGGAACACTGAAGCTTTCTTT. Amino acid sequence: CASSPRWVGNTEAFF.